One sample yielded the 24 T cell receptor beta chains listed below, sequenced in a study of T cells in Graves' hyperthyroidism and ophthalmopathy (dated by TCRdb to the late 2010s). Libraries were made using multiplex PCR. For sequencing, an Illumina HiSeq 2000 was employed. The TCR beta CDR3 regions were amplified from RNA transcripts. A first-round RT-PCR of the TCR CDR3 used the HTBI primer set with the Qiagen OneStep RT-PCR kit. TCRdb reprocessed the public reads (quality trimming at Q25 with fastp, clone calling with MiXCR) and kept in-frame beta chains. For every CDR3 protein sequence, its rows merge into one entry that carries the most common genes and DNA. The sample yields about 700,000 distinct CDR3 sequences; approximately 14% were counted once. The ten largest make up 10% of the sample. The specimen sequenced was blood. The source of these receptors is a woman aged 18-29 years with Graves' hyperthyroidism.

The rearrangement uses TRBV9 and TRBJ1-3; D not certain. The CDR3 loop spans 16 amino acids. Per the germline V gene, CDR1 is SGDLS and CDR2 is YYNGEE. V lost 0 bases, J lost 3 bases, and 13 bases lay in between. CDR3 DNA: TGTGCCAGCAGCGTAGGGGATGCCAGGCTTGGAAACACCATATATTTT. It yields the protein CASSVGDARLGNTIYF.

In this sample, this clonotype turned up a few times. One junction end does not reproduce the germline sequence, and a read error may be involved. As DNA, the CDR3 is TGCAGTGCTTGGGGACTTTCCTTCAATGAGCAGTTCTTC. Translated: CSAWGLSFNEQFF. The chain is built from TRBV20-1 and TRBJ2-1; perhaps TRBD2 as D (6 bases). Per germline, CDR1 DFQATT and CDR2 SNEGSKA (reference sequence). The CDR3 runs 13 residues.

The table lists this clonotype with a few counts. The rearrangement links TRBV20-1 to TRBJ2-6; D is unresolved. This CDR3 has 14 residues. Germline V gene data show CDR1 as DFQATT and CDR2 as SNEGSKA (reference sequence). CDR3 loop: CRLITFSGANVLTF. The DNA for the CDR3 is TGCAGACTTATCACATTCTCTGGGGCCAACGTCCTGACTTTC.

In this sample, this clonotype turned up a few times. This sequence joins TRBV19 and TRBJ1-5; possible D gene TRBD1, 5 bases. The CDR3 totals 15 residues. Trimming stripped 3 bases from V and 9 bases from J, with 18 bases between. Germline CDR1 reads LNHDA; CDR2 reads SQIVND (reference sequence). The CDR3 coding sequence is TGTGCCAGTAGTATCCCAGGACATGGCCGAGCGCCCCAGCATTTT. Translated: CASSIPGHGRAPQHF.

The rearrangement joins TRBV19 to TRBJ2-2; 7 bases map to TRBD1. Trimming cost V 10 bases and J 1 base; bases outside gene matches: 15. From germline, CDR1 is LNHDA and CDR2 SQIVND (reference sequence). CDR3 length: 17 residues. The CDR3 DNA follows: TGTGCCACTCCTAGGCGACCCGGACAGGTGAACACCGGGGAGCTGTTTTTT. This codes for CATPRRPGQVNTGELFF.

This clonotype turned up a few times. This chain joins TRBV28 and TRBJ2-1; 8 nucleotides line up with TRBD2. The germline V gene encodes CDR1 MDHEN and CDR2 SYDVKM. This CDR3 has 16 amino acids. The junction had 18 bases not matched to a gene; V was cut back by 8 bases and J by 9 bases. The DNA for the CDR3 is TGTGCCAGCCTCGACGCCCGGGCGGGAGGTCCCAGTGAGCAGTTCTTC. Translating it yields CASLDARAGGPSEQFF.

The V call is TRBV20-1, the J call TRBJ2-2, with TRBD2 matching 11 bases. V was pared by 2 bases and J by 4 bases, with 12 bases of the junction left unmatched. This CDR3 has 18 amino acids. CDR1 is DFQATT and CDR2 is SNEGSKA in the germline V gene (reference sequence). The CDR3 coding sequence is TGCAGTGCTAGAATCGGGCAGAGTAGCGGGAGGGTCACCGGGGAGCTGTTTTTT. It yields the protein CSARIGQSSGRVTGELFF.

A few counts support this clonotype. V is TRBV28 and J is TRBJ1-5, with TRBD1 as a possible D gene (5 bases). Germline CDR1 MDHEN, CDR2 SYDVKM. Deletions cut 2 bases from V and 6 bases from J, with 14 bases between. CDR3 size: 15 residues. This chain's CDR3 is CASSLAGVRSQPQHF. In DNA form, the CDR3 reads TGTGCCAGCAGTTTAGCGGGGGTCCGCAGTCAGCCCCAGCATTTT.

In its sample, this clonotype was seen many times. V is TRBV7-8 and J is TRBJ1-2, with TRBD1 matching over 8 bases. V shed 6 bases and J 4 bases; nucleotides not matched to a gene: 7. CDR3 length: 14 amino acids. From germline, CDR1 is SGHVS and CDR2 FQNEAQ. The CDR3 region is CASSLGQGIYGYTF. DNA for the CDR3: TGTGCCAGCAGTCTCGGACAGGGAATCTATGGCTACACCTTC.

The rearrangement uses TRBV7-9 and TRBJ2-1; D unresolved. The CDR3 loop spans 18 amino acids. Trimming removed 2 bases from V and 2 bases from J, with 19 bases in between. Germline CDR1 reads SEHNR; CDR2 reads FQNEAQ (reference sequence). The CDR3 sequence is CASSLLRTPLATYNEQFF. The CDR3 nucleotides read TGTGCCAGCAGCTTACTCCGGACCCCCTTGGCCACCTACAATGAGCAGTTCTTC.

The rearrangement links TRBV6-1 to TRBJ1-5; D gene ambiguous. This CDR3 has 13 residues. Germline CDR1 and CDR2: MNHNS and SASEGT. Trimming removed 5 bases at V and 4 bases at J, with 9 bases between. CDR3 amino acids: CASSQLDNQPQHF. The CDR3 bases are TGTGCCAGCAGTCAGCTAGATAATCAGCCCCAGCATTTT.

For this clonotype: An end of the junction differs from the germline gene, which may be a read error. In DNA, the CDR3 is TGTGCCAGCAGCTTAGTAGTCGGGGGAAGCACCATATATTTT. Translating gives CASSLVVGGSTIYF. This chain links TRBV11-2 with TRBJ1-3; perhaps TRBD1 as D (5 bases). CDR1 is SGHAT, CDR2 FQNNGV, per germline. This CDR3 spans 14 amino acids.

This clonotype was detected ten times or more. The chain joins TRBV7-9 to TRBJ2-3; possible D gene TRBD2, 6 bases. Germline CDR1 is SEHNR and CDR2 is FQNEAQ (reference sequence). The CDR3 extends over 17 amino acids. V dropped 4 bases and J dropped 3 bases, with 20 bases sitting between them. This chain's CDR3 is CASSYGKLGLTTDTQYF. The CDR3 DNA follows: TGTGCCAGCAGCTATGGGAAGCTGGGACTTACTACAGATACGCAGTATTTT. Using reference TRBV7-9 and TRBJ2-3 for the parts outside the CDR3, the full variable domain is DTGVSQNPRHKITKRGQNVTFRCDPISEHNRLYWYRQTLGQGPEFLTYFQNEAQLEKSRLLSDRFSAERPKGSFSTLEIQRTEQGDSAMYLCASSYGKLGLTTDTQYFGPGTRLTVL.

This clonotype was seen many times. The V call is TRBV24-1, the J call TRBJ2-1; 8 nucleotides match TRBD2. CDR1 KGHDR and CDR2 SFDVKD come from the germline V gene. The trim removed 8 bases at V and 6 bases at J, leaving 5 bases unmatched. This CDR3 comprises 13 residues. The CDR3: CATNDGRANEQFF. As DNA, the CDR3 is TGTGCCACCAACGACGGGAGGGCCAATGAGCAGTTCTTC.

A word on this clonotype: A junction boundary mismatches the germline segment, possibly from a read error. The V call is TRBV10-3, the J call TRBJ2-1, with 7 nucleotides matching TRBD2. The germline V gene encodes CDR1 ENHRY and CDR2 SYGVKD. There are 13 residues in the CDR3. CDR3 in amino acids: CAIAGATYNEQLF. DNA for the CDR3: TGTGCCATCGCGGGAGCCACCTACAATGAGCAGCTCTTC.

This clonotype was detected many times. The chain links TRBV11-2 to TRBJ2-1, with 9 bases identical to TRBD2. Germline CDR1 is SGHAT and CDR2 is FQNNGV. The CDR3 covers 22 residues. The V gene end was trimmed by 0 bases and the J gene end by 2 bases; junction bases not matched to a gene: 20. CDR3 in amino acids: CASSLDMLILAGPALPYNEQFF. As DNA, the CDR3 is TGTGCCAGCAGCTTAGATATGTTGATACTAGCGGGCCCTGCATTACCCTACAATGAGCAGTTCTTC.

This clonotype was seen repeatedly, ten times or more. The chain uses TRBV11-2 and TRBJ2-7, with D possibly being TRBD1 or TRBD2 (6 bases each). Germline V gene data show CDR1 as SGHAT and CDR2 as FQNNGV. The CDR3 runs to 17 residues. V was cut by 2 bases and J by 0 bases, with 17 bases left in between. DNA of the CDR3: TGTGCCAGCAGCTTAATCGCGGCGGGGACAAGCTCCTACGAGCAGTACTTC. It translates to CASSLIAAGTSSYEQYF.

The chain joins TRBV6-2 or TRBV6-3 to TRBJ2-6, with TRBD2 matching over 11 bases. Germline V gene lookup returns CDR1 MNHEY and CDR2 SVGEGT. The CDR3 totals 18 residues. With V trimmed by 2 bases and J by 0 bases, 3 bases remained unmatched. The CDR3 region is CASSYGTSGSSGANVLTF. The CDR3, as DNA: TGTGCCAGCAGTTACGGGACTAGCGGAAGCTCTGGGGCCAACGTCCTGACTTTC.

The table lists this clonotype with many counts. CDR3 in amino acids: CASSGGGEAFF. CDR3 bases: TGTGCCAGCAGTGGAGGGGGTGAAGCTTTCTTT. The J gene is TRBJ1-1, the V gene TRBV3-1, with D possibly TRBD1 on 6 matching bases. V was shortened by 6 bases and J by 7 bases, with 9 bases between the two germline ends. Germline CDR1 is LGHDT and CDR2 is YNNKEL (reference sequence). CDR3 length equals 11 residues.

The chain links TRBV9 to TRBJ1-4, with TRBD1 as a possible D gene (6 bases). With 5 bases removed from V and 4 bases from J, the gap between germline ends came to 15 bases. The V gene's germline CDR1 is SGDLS and CDR2 YYNGEE. This CDR3 is built from 15 residues. The CDR3 loop is CASSKGETSNEKLFF. For the CDR3, the DNA is TGTGCCAGCAGTAAGGGGGAGACTAGTAATGAAAAACTGTTTTTT.

The table lists this clonotype with a few counts. This rearrangement joins TRBV7-2 to TRBJ2-2, with a possible D match to TRBD2 (7 bases). This CDR3 spans 16 amino acids. The V and J ends lost 3 bases and 5 bases respectively, with 16 bases between them. CDR1 is SGHTA and CDR2 is FQGNSA in the germline V gene. CDR3 region: CASSFKRKGGTGELFF. The DNA for the CDR3 is TGTGCCAGCAGCTTTAAGCGGAAGGGGGGGACCGGGGAGCTGTTTTTT. Using reference TRBV7-2 and TRBJ2-2 for the parts outside the CDR3, the full variable domain is GAGVSQSPSNKVTEKGKDVELRCDPISGHTALYWYRQSLGQGLEFLIYFQGNSAPDKSGLPSDRFSAERTGGSVSTLTIQRTQQEDSAVYLCASSFKRKGGTGELFFGEGSRLTVL.

This chain connects TRBV10-3 to TRBJ2-3; D not certain. CDR3 size: 13 residues. V was cut by 6 bases and J by 5 bases, with 12 bases left in between. CDR1 is ENHRY, CDR2 SYGVKD, per germline. The CDR3 sequence: CAISPRLGDTQYF. The CDR3 region has the DNA TGTGCCATCAGCCCCAGGTTGGGAGATACGCAGTATTTT.

This clonotype was counted between two and nine times. V gene TRBV27 combines with J gene TRBJ2-5; D may match TRBD1 or TRBD2 (5 bases each). Trimming took off 5 bases at V and 11 bases at J, with 24 bases between the two ends. Germline values: CDR1 MNHEY, CDR2 SMNVEV (reference sequence). This CDR3 comprises 15 residues. The CDR3 region is CASSPLRGSVYSQYF. The DNA of the CDR3 is TGTGCCAGCAGTCCTTTGAGGGGTAGCGTATATTCACAGTACTTC.

The chain links TRBV2 to TRBJ2-2, with 8 bases lining up with TRBD2. V lost 7 bases to trimming and J lost 4 bases; unmatched junction nucleotides: 8. Germline V gives CDR1 SNHLY, CDR2 FYNNEI. The CDR3 length is 15 residues. This CDR3 reads CASNPTGGGTGELFF. For the CDR3, the DNA is TGTGCCAGCAATCCGACGGGGGGGGGCACCGGGGAGCTGTTTTTT.